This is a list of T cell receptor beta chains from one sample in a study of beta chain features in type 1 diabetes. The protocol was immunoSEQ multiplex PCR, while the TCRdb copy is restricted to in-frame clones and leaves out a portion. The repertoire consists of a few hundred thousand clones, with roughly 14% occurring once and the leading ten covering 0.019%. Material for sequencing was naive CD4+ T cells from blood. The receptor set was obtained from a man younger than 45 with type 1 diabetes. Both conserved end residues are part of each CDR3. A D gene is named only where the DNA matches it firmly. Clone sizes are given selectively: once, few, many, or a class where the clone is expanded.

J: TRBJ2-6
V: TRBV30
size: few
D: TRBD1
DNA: TGTGCCTGGAGTGCACAGGGGGTAGGGGCCAACGTCCTGACTTTC
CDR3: CAWSAQGVGANVLTF

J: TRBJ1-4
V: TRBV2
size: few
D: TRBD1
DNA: TGTGCCAGCATCGAAGACAGGGGGCGTGAAAAACTGTTTTTT
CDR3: CASIEDRGREKLFF

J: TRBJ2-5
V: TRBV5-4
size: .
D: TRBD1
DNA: TGTGCCAGCAGCTTAACCCCGGGACAGGGACGAAATAGAGAGACCCAGTACTTC
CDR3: CASSLTPGQGRNRETQYF

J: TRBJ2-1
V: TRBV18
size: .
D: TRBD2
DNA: TGTGCCAGCTCACCACCGTTGTTAGTAGCGGGGTACAATGAGCAGTTCTTC
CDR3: CASSPPLLVAGYNEQFF

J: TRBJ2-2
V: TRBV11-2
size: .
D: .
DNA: TGTGCCAGCAGCTCCCTTCGGGACACCGGGGAGCTGTTTTTT
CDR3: CASSSLRDTGELFF

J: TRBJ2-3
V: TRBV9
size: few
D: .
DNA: TGTGCCAGCAGCGTAGTGTCCAGGGGCACAGATACGCAGTATTTT
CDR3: CASSVVSRGTDTQYF

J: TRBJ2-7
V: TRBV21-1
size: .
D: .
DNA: TGTGCCAGCAGCAACGGACAGGGGGCCTACGAGCAGTACTTC
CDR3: CASSNGQGAYEQYF

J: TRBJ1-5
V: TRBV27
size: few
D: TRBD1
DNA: TGTGCCAGCAGGCGGGACAGTTGGACGGATCAGCCCCAGCATTTT
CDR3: CASRRDSWTDQPQHF

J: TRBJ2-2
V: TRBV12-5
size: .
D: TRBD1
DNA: TGTGCTAGTGGTCCCCGGGACAGAAGGGACACCGGGGAGCTGTTTTTT
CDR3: CASGPRDRRDTGELFF

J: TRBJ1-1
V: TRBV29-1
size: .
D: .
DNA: TGCAGCGTTCAGGGTTACATGGGCACTGAAGCTTTCTTT
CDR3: CSVQGYMGTEAFF

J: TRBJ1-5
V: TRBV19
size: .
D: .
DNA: TGTGCCAGTAGTATAGATCCAGTGCAAAAGCCCCAGCATTTT
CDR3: CASSIDPVQKPQHF

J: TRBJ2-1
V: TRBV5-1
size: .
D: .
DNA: TGCGCCAGCAGCATAGGGGTAGGGAATGAGCAGTTCTTC
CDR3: CASSIGVGNEQFF

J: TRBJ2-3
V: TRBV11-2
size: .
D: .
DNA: TGTGCCAGCAGTGGCCTTGCTAGCACAGATACGCAGTATTTT
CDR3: CASSGLASTDTQYF

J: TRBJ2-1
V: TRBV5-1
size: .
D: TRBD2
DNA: TGCGCCAGCAGCTCCCCTGGGAGCGGGGGGCCTAGGAGCTCCTACAATGAGCAGTTCTTC
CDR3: CASSSPGSGGPRSSYNEQFF

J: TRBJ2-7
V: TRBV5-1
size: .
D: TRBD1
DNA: TGCGCCAGCAGCTTGGGGACAGGAGTCACCTACGAGCAGTACTTC
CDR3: CASSLGTGVTYEQYF

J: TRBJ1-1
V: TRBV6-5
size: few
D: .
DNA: TGTGCCAGCACGCGAGGGACTGAAGCTTTCTTT
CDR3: CASTRGTEAFF

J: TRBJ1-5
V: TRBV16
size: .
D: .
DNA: TGTGCCAGCAGCCAAGGGCAGTCAATTCAGCCCCAGCATTTT
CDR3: CASSQGQSIQPQHF

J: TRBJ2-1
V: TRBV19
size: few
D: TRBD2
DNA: TGTGCCAGTAGTATAACGTCGGCGGGAGGGCCGAACAATGAGCAGTTCTTC
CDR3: CASSITSAGGPNNEQFF

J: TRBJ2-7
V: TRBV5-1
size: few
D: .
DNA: TGCGCCAGCAGCTTGGATGGCAGGGGATACGAGCAGTACTTC
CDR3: CASSLDGRGYEQYF

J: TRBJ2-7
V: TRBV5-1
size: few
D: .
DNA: TGCGCCAGCAGCTTGGAGACACAATCCTACGAGCAGTACTTC
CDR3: CASSLETQSYEQYF

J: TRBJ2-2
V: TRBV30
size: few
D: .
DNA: TGTGCCTGGAGTGTACCCAGTATCACCGGGGAGCTGTTTTTT
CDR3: CAWSVPSITGELFF

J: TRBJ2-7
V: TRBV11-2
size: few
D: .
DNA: TGTGCCAGCAGCCCCCACTACGAGCAGTACTTC
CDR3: CASSPHYEQYF

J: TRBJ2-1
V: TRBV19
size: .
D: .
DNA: TGTGCCAGTGGAAGTAGCCCCAATGAGCAGTTCTTC
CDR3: CASGSSPNEQFF

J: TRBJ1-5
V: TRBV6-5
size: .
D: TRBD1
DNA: TGTGCCAGCAGGGGACAGGGGTACGGGCCCCAGCATTTT
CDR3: CASRGQGYGPQHF

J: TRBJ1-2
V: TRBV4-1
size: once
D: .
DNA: TGCGCCAGCAGCCAGCCGGGGGTTAACTATGGCTACACCTTC
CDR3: CASSQPGVNYGYTF

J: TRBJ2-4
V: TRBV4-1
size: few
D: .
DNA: TGCGCCAGCAGCCCGGAACCCGGGATCATCCTAGCCAAAAACATTCAGTACTTC
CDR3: CASSPEPGIILAKNIQYF

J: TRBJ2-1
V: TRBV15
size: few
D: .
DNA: TGTGCCACCAGCAGCTCCAGGGCTTGGCAGTTCTTC
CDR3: CATSSSRAWQFF

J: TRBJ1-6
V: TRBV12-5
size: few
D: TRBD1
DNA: TGTGCTAGTGGTTTCCCGACAGGGGTAGGTTCACCCCTCCACTTT
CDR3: CASGFPTGVGSPLHF

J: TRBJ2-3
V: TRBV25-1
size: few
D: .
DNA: TGTGCCAGCAGTGCTATCGACAGGCGCGCAGATACGCAGTATTTT
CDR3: CASSAIDRRADTQYF

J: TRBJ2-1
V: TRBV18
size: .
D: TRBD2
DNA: TGTGCCAGCTCACCGCTAGCGGGGGTTAGTAATGAGCAGTTCTTC
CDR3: CASSPLAGVSNEQFF

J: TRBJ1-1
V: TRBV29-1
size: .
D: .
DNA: TGCAGCGTTTTCGACACTGAAGCTTTCTTT
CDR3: CSVFDTEAFF

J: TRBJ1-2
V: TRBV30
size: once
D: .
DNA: TGTGCCTGGAGCCAGGGGAATGGCTACACCTTC
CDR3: CAWSQGNGYTF

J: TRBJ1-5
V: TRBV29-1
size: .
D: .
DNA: TGCAGCGTTGCGGAGAATAGCAATCAGCCCCAGCATTTT
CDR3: CSVAENSNQPQHF

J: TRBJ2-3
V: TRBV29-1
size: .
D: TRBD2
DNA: TGCAGCGCCGGAGGACTAGCGGGGCGCACAGATACGCAGTATTTT
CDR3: CSAGGLAGRTDTQYF

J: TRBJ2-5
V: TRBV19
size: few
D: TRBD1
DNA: TGTGCCAGTAGCAACAGGGGGCTCGGAGAGACCCAGTACTTC
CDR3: CASSNRGLGETQYF

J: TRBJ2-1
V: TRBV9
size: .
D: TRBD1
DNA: TGTGCCAGCAGCGCCCAGGGGGCCGTCTCCTACAATGAGCAGTTCTTC
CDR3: CASSAQGAVSYNEQFF

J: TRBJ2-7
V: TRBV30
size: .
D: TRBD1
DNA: TGTGCCTGGGCGGGGGACAGGGGCTACGAGCAGTACTTC
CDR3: CAWAGDRGYEQYF

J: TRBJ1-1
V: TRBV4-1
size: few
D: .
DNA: TGCGCCAGCAGCCATGGCTCCATGAACACTGAAGCTTTCTTT
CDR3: CASSHGSMNTEAFF

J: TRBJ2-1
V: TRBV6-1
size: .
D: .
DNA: TGTGCCAGCAGTAGCGAGCCCCCCAATGAGCAGTTCTTC
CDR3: CASSSEPPNEQFF

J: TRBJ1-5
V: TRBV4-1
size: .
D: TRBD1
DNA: TGCGCCAGCAGCCAGGATAGCACGGAGGGGACAGAGGTTAATAGCAATCAGCCCCAGCATTTT
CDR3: CASSQDSTEGTEVNSNQPQHF

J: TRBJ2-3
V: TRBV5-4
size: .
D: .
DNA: TGTGCCAGCAGCTTGAGTACAAGCGTATTTAATCAGTTTGATACGCAGTATTTT
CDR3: CASSLSTSVFNQFDTQYF

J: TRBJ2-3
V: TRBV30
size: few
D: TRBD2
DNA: TGTGCCTGGAGGATAATAGCGGGAGGTCGGGTCGATACGCAGTATTTT
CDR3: CAWRIIAGGRVDTQYF

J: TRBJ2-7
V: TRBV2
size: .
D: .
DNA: TGTGCCAGTAACAGGGAGTACGAGCAGTACTTC
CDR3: CASNREYEQYF